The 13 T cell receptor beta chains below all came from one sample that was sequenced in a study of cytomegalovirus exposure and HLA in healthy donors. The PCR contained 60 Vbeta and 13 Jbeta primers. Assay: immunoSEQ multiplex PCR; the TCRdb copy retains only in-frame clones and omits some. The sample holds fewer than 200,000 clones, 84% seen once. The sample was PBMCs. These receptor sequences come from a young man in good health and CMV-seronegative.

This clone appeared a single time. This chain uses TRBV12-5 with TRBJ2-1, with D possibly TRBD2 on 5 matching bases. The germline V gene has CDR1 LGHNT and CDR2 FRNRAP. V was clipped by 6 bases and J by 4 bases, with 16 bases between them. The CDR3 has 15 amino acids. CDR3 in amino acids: CASGKSGPSYNEQFF. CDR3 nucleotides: TGTGCTAGTGGCAAAAGCGGCCCTTCTTACAATGAGCAGTTCTTC. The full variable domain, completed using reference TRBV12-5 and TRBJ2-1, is DARVTQTPRHKVTEMGQEVTMRCQPILGHNTVFWYRQTMMQGLELLAYFRNRAPLDDSGMPKDRFSAEMPDATLATLKIQPSEPRDSAVYFCASGKSGPSYNEQFFGPGTRLTVL.

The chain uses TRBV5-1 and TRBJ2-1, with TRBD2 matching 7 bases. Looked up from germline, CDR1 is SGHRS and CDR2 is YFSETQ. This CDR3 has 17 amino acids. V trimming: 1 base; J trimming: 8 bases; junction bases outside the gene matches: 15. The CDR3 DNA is TGCGCCAGCAGCTTGAGGACTAGTGGGGTACAGGTGGATGAGCAGTTCTTC. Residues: CASSLRTSGVQVDEQFF.

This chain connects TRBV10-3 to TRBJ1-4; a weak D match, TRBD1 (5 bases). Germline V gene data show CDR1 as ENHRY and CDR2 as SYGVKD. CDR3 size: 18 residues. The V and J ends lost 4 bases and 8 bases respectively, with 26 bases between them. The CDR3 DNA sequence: TGTGCCATCAGTGCCCTCTCCCCCGACAGTCCGAAAGGGGAAAAACTGTTTTTT. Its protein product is CAISALSPDSPKGEKLFF.

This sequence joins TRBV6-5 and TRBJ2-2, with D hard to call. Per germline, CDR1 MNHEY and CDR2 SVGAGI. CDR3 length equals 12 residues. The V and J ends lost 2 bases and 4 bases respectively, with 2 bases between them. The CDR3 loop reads CASSYLTGELFF. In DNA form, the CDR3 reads TGTGCCAGCAGTTACCTCACCGGGGAGCTGTTTTTT.

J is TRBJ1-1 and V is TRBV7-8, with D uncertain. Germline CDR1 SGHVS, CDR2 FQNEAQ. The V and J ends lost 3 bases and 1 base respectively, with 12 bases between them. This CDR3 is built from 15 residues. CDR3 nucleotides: TGTGCCAGCAGCTTTTCCCGAGAACCGAACACTGAAGCTTTCTTT. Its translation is CASSFSREPNTEAFF.

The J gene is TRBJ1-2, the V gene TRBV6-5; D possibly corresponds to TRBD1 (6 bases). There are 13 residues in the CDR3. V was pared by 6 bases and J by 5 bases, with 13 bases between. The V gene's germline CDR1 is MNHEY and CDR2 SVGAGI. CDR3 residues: CASSPMDSYGYTF. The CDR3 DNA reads TGTGCCAGCAGCCCAATGGACAGTTATGGCTACACCTTC.

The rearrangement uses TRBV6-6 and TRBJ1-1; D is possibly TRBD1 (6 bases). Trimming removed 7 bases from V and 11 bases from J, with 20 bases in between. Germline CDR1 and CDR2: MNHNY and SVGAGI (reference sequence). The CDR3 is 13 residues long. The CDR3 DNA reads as TGTGCCAGCACCCACACTCCCACAGGGTGGGCTTTCTTT. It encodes CASTHTPTGWAFF.

CDR3 nucleotide sequence: TGTGCCAGCAGTAAGGGATGGGACAGGGAGACTGAAGCTTTCTTT. It is translated as CASSKGWDRETEAFF. The gene calls are TRBV6-5 and TRBJ1-1, with 9 bases identical to TRBD1. V shed 5 bases and J 5 bases; nucleotides not matched to a gene: 9. This CDR3 is 15 amino acids long. Germline V gene sequence: CDR1 MNHEY, CDR2 SVGAGI.

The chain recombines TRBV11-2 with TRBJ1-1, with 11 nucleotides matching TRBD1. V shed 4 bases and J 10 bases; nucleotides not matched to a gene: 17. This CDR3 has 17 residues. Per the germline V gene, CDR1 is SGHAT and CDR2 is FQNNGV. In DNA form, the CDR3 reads TGTGCCAGCAGCTCCAGGACAGGGGGCATTAGGGACGGGGGAGCTTTCTTT. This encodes CASSSRTGGIRDGGAFF.

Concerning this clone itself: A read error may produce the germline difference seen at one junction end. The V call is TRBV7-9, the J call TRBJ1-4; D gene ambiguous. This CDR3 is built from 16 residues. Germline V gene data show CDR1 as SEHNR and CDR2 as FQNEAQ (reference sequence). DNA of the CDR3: TGTTCCAGCAGCTTTTCGCCGGGAAGAAGCAATGAAAAACTGTTTTTT. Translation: CSSSFSPGRSNEKLFF.

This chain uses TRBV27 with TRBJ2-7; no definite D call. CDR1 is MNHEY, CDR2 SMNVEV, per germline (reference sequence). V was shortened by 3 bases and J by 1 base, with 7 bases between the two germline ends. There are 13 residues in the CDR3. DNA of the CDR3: TGTGCCAGCAGTTTCGGCAGGTCCTACGAGCAGTACTTC. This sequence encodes CASSFGRSYEQYF.

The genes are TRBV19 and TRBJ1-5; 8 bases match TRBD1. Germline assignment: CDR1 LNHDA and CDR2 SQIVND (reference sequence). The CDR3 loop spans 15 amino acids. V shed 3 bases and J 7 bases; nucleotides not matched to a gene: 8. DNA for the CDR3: TGTGCCAGTAGTATGCTGACAGGGGCTCGGCAGCCCCAGCATTTT. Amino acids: CASSMLTGARQPQHF.

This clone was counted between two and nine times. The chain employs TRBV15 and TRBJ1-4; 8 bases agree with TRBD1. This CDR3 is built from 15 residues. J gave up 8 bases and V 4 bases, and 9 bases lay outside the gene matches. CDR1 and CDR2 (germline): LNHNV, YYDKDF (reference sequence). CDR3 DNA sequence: TGTGCCACCAGCACCGACAGGGGACACGGGGAAAAACTGTTTTTT. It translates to CATSTDRGHGEKLFF. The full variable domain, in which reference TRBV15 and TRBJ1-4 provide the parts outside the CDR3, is DAMVIQNPRYQVTQFGKPVTLSCSQTLNHNVMYWYQQKSSQAPKLLFHYYDKDFNNEADTPDNFQSRRPNTSFCFLDIRSPGLGDTAMYLCATSTDRGHGEKLFFGSGTQLSVL.